This is a list of T cell receptor beta chains from one sample in a study of PD-L1 blockade in urothelial cancer. Here immunoSEQ multiplex PCR was the method, and the copy in TCRdb shows in-frame clones only, minus some. The repertoire holds about 38,000 clones, with roughly 90% as singletons. This sample comprised PBMCs, obtained around atezolizumab (anti-PD-L1) treatment. The receptors come from a man aged 55 to 70 with urothelial cancer. Both conserved end residues are part of each CDR3.

TRBJ2-2 | TRBV25-1 | CASSGDRGGIGELFF
TRBJ2-3 | TRBV19 | CASSRLAGADTQYF
TRBJ2-1 | TRBV7-2 | CASSLVSSYNEQFF
TRBJ1-1 | TRBV28 | CASRAPRGQNTEAFF
TRBJ2-1 | TRBV5-1 | CASSLRTGSSYNEQFF
TRBJ1-1 | TRBV7-6 | CASSSGEGAFF
TRBJ2-2 | TRBV14 | CASSQARIPTGELFF
TRBJ2-3 | TRBV14 | CASSQGARLADTQYF
TRBJ2-2 | TRBV5-1 | CASSLQGLAGELFF
TRBJ1-5 | TRBV10-2 | CASSEYPTKYNQPQHF
TRBJ2-3 | TRBV5-1 | CASSLAGEDTQYF
TRBJ2-3 | TRBV7-2 | CASSQRGSTDTQYF
TRBJ1-4 | TRBV9 | CASSARQGNEKLFF
TRBJ2-4 | TRBV4-3 | CASSQDPGGALAKNIQYF
TRBJ2-5 | TRBV5-6 | CASSRGQGPPETQYF
TRBJ2-1 | TRBV18 | CASSQSRGWNEQFF
TRBJ2-7 | TRBV28 | CASSPTGEQYF
TRBJ1-4 | TRBV18 | CASSPGRQSSTNEKLFF
TRBJ2-3 | TRBV7-3 | CASSPPYTDTQYF
TRBJ2-7 | TRBV7-8 | CASSLLEGYEQYF
TRBJ1-5 | TRBV4-2 | CASSQDLGGSNQPQHF
TRBJ1-3 | TRBV9 | CASSVAATGSGNTIYF
TRBJ2-3 | TRBV6-4 | CASSDQSTDTQYF
TRBJ2-1 | TRBV10-3 | CAISGGTGGYNEQFF
TRBJ2-7 | TRBV28 | CASTFRERYEQYF
TRBJ2-7 | TRBV28 | CASSPWTRSSYEQYF
TRBJ2-2 | TRBV19 | CASKTGGSSGELFF
TRBJ1-3 | TRBV6-1 | CASTQQGDGNTIYF
TRBJ2-7 | TRBV6-5 | CASSELLAYEQYF
TRBJ2-3 | TRBV6-5 | CASSYTSGPLDTQYF
TRBJ2-3 | TRBV7-2 | CASSWRPLLSSTDTQYF
TRBJ1-5 | TRBV14 | CASSPDSKQPQHF
TRBJ1-6 | TRBV5-4 | CASSLGDRDSPLHF
TRBJ2-1 | TRBV6-5 | CASSRDTSYNEQFF